This is a list of T cell receptor beta chains from one sample in a study of OX40 agonist ivuxolimab in advanced cancers. Here immunoSEQ multiplex PCR was the method, and the copy in TCRdb shows in-frame clones only, minus some. This sample carries tens of thousands of clones, approximately 91% of them seen once, and the ten largest clones take approximately 0.81%. The sequences come from CD4+ or CD8+ T cells sorted from blood, collected in a trial of the OX40 agonist ivuxolimab. Receptors were obtained from an adult with an advanced solid tumor such as melanoma, head and neck, liver or kidney cancer. Each CDR3 is given with its conserved first and last residue. D genes are given only for firm matches. The size of a clone is reported for some rows only, either as once, few or many, or as a class for expanded clones.

CDR3 length	clone size	J gene	D gene	V gene	CDR3 DNA	CDR3 protein
13	.	TRBJ2-5	.	TRBV30	TGTGCCTGGAGTCCCACAGGGTGGGAGACCCAGTACTTC	CAWSPTGWETQYF
17	.	TRBJ2-1	TRBD2	TRBV7-9	TGTGCCAGCAGCTTAGGGGAGACTAGCGGGAGTCGGGATGAGCAGTTCTTC	CASSLGETSGSRDEQFF
14	.	TRBJ2-2	.	TRBV6-5	TGTGCCAGCAGACCCCAGGGATGGGCCGGGGAGCTGTTTTTT	CASRPQGWAGELFF
17	.	TRBJ2-5	.	TRBV4-2	TGTGCCAGCAGCCAAGGGAAGGGAACGAGGGGGCAAGAGACCCAGTACTTC	CASSQGKGTRGQETQYF
15	.	TRBJ2-7	TRBD2	TRBV28	TGTGCCAGCAGTTCGAAGCGGGGGAGCTCCTACGAGCAGTACTTC	CASSSKRGSSYEQYF
21	few	TRBJ1-5	TRBD1	TRBV7-8	TGTGCCAGCAGCTTGAAAGGACAGGGACCACCACTCCTTCAAAGCAATCAGCCCCAGCATTTT	CASSLKGQGPPLLQSNQPQHF
13	.	TRBJ1-2	.	TRBV25-1	TGTGCCAGCAGTGATGCACCTAACTATGGCTACACCTTC	CASSDAPNYGYTF
16	.	TRBJ2-7	.	TRBV2	TGTGCCAGCAGATTTAGGGCAGGGGACACTACCTACGAGCAGTACTTC	CASRFRAGDTTYEQYF
14	.	TRBJ1-1	TRBD1	TRBV6-5	TGTGCCAGCAGTAGACAGGGTGAGAACACTGAAGCTTTCTTT	CASSRQGENTEAFF
15	.	TRBJ1-2	.	TRBV27	TGTGCCAGCAGCCGTCTGGGGCGCGATGGCTATGGCTACACCTTC	CASSRLGRDGYGYTF
16	few	TRBJ1-1	.	TRBV4-2	TGTGCCAGCAGACCCCCCATGGCCGGGGCGGACACTGAAGCTTTCTTT	CASRPPMAGADTEAFF
16	.	TRBJ2-5	TRBD2	TRBV5-4	TGTGCCAGCAGCAACGGGGGTAGCGGGGTTAAAGAGACCCAGTACTTC	CASSNGGSGVKETQYF
15	.	TRBJ2-7	TRBD1	TRBV6-4	TGTGCCAGCAGTCTGGGACAGCGCACCTCCTACGAGCAGTACTTC	CASSLGQRTSYEQYF
16	.	TRBJ2-7	.	TRBV19	TGTGCCAGTAGTATGATAGGTGTCGGGGTGACCTACGAGCAGTACTTC	CASSMIGVGVTYEQYF
13	.	TRBJ1-1	.	TRBV7-9	TGTGCCAGCAGTCCTCAGGGGAACACTGAAGCTTTCTTT	CASSPQGNTEAFF
14	.	TRBJ2-7	.	TRBV6-5	TGTGCCAGCAGGAGGGACGGACTATTAGGGGAGCAGTACTTC	CASRRDGLLGEQYF
13	.	TRBJ1-5	.	TRBV18	TGTGCCAGCTCACCGGGAAGCAATCAGCCCCAGCATTTT	CASSPGSNQPQHF
13	.	TRBJ1-5	.	TRBV2	TGTGCCAGCAGTGAGCAAGGGGCCCAGCCCCAGCATTTT	CASSEQGAQPQHF
17	.	TRBJ2-6	TRBD1	TRBV5-6	TGTGCCAGCAGCTTGGAGACAGGGCTCTCTGGGGCCAACGTCCTGACTTTC	CASSLETGLSGANVLTF
15	.	TRBJ1-2	.	TRBV5-4	TGTGCCAGCAGACTCTTGACAGGTTGGATCTATGGCTACACCTTC	CASRLLTGWIYGYTF
13	.	TRBJ1-6	.	TRBV19	TGTGCCAGTAGTAACCAGGGAGGCTCACCCCTCCACTTT	CASSNQGGSPLHF